This T cell receptor beta chain was identified during a study of T cell responses to AZD1222 COVID-19 vaccine. General study points: As reported, nearly half of all spike-specific TCRs target variant regions that are unmutated.

Trimming shortened V by 1 base and J by 4 bases, and 7 bases separated the two germline ends. The CDR3 spans 13 residues. The germline V gene encodes CDR1 LGHDT and CDR2 YNNKEL (reference sequence). A note on this clone: Its specificity is unknown.

Sequenced by immunoSEQ multiplex PCR; TCRdb stores in-frame clones only, minus some. The sample gives some 130,000 clones, 90% to 95% of which show up once; 1.6% is in the top ten. The chain combines TRBV3-1 (or the pseudogene TRBV3-2) with TRBJ1-2; D remains ambiguous. The sample here was peripheral blood, taken on day 0 of AZD1222 vaccination. This receptor was obtained from an adult in good health. DNA for the CDR3: TGTGCCAGCAGCCAAGGTTTTTCCTATGGCTACACCTTC. Encoded protein: CASSQGFSYGYTF.